Listed here are 28 T cell receptor beta chains from one sample, sequenced in a study of patients and donors after allogeneic stem cell transplantation. TCRdb fed the RT-PCR reads into MiXCR, producing one record per CDR3 protein. In the table there are roughly 880,000 distinct CDR3 sequences, about a sixth of which are singletons. Sequencing input: blood, either unsorted or a sorted T cell fraction (not recorded which). The source of these receptors is a human donor who was either an allogeneic HSCT recipient or a stem cell or donor lymphocyte infusion donor (not recorded which). It is not recorded whose cells these are; they may come from a transplant donor.

In this sample, this clonotype turned up a few times. The V call is TRBV20-1, the J call TRBJ1-5; D is possibly TRBD1 (5 bases). CDR3 size: 15 residues. Trimming left V 2 bases short and J 0 bases short, with 11 bases between. CDR1 and CDR2 (germline): DFQATT, SNEGSKA (reference sequence). The CDR3 here is CSARQGSISNQPQHF. The CDR3, as DNA: TGCAGTGCTAGACAGGGAAGCATTAGCAATCAGCCCCAGCATTTT.

This clonotype was picked up many times. The rearrangement uses TRBV9 and TRBJ2-7; D is undetermined. The CDR3 spans 14 residues. V was trimmed by 0 bases and J by 5 bases, leaving 12 bases between them. Germline lookup yields CDR1 SGDLS and CDR2 YYNGEE. The CDR3 DNA reads as TGTGCCAGCAGCGTAGATGGGCACTGGGACGAGCAGTACTTC. As protein: CASSVDGHWDEQYF.

V gene TRBV2 combines with J gene TRBJ1-1; 7 bases map to TRBD1. The CDR3 covers 14 residues. CDR1 and CDR2 (germline): SNHLY, FYNNEI. The V gene end was trimmed by 6 bases and the J gene end by 3 bases; junction bases not matched to a gene: 7. CDR3 residues: CASRQGWKDTEAFF. The CDR3 DNA follows: TGTGCCAGCAGACAGGGGTGGAAGGACACTGAAGCTTTCTTT.

This clonotype appeared a few times. The J gene is TRBJ1-5, the V gene TRBV18; D uncertain. Germline V CDR1 and CDR2: KGHSH, LQKENI. V lost 6 bases and J lost 3, with 18 bases in between. The CDR3 runs to 16 residues. CDR3 DNA: TGTGCCAGCTCCATTAGTACAAAACTAGACAATCAGCCCCAGCATTTT. This translates into CASSISTKLDNQPQHF.

The gene calls are TRBV30 and TRBJ1-6, with D maybe TRBD1 (6 bases). The germline CDR1 and CDR2 sequences are GTSNPN and SVGIG (reference sequence). V shed 3 bases and J shed 5 bases, with 17 bases lying between them. The CDR3 contains 16 residues. In DNA form, the CDR3 reads TGTGCCTGGAGGGGTCTCGAGGACAGTAATAATTCACCCCTCCACTTT. Amino acid sequence: CAWRGLEDSNNSPLHF.

V usage is TRBV29-1 and J usage is TRBJ2-5; either TRBD1 or TRBD2 may supply D (5 bases each). The CDR3 totals 15 residues. Germline assignment: CDR1 SQVTM and CDR2 ANQGSEA. V was pared by 2 bases and J by 2 bases, with 15 bases between. The CDR3 is CSVESGAEKQETQYF. The CDR3 DNA sequence: TGCAGCGTTGAATCCGGGGCAGAAAAACAAGAGACCCAGTACTTC. The variable domain in full, with the rest retrieved from reference TRBV29-1 and TRBJ2-5, is SAVISQKPSRDICQRGTSLTIQCQVDSQVTMMFWYRQQPGQSLTLIATANQGSEATYESGFVIDKFPISRPNLTFSTLTVSNMSPEDSSIYLCSVESGAEKQETQYFGPGTRLLVL.

This chain uses TRBV20-1 with TRBJ2-7; weak D call: TRBD1 (6 bases). V lost 6 bases, J lost 1 base, and 13 bases lay in between. The CDR3 extends over 13 amino acids. CDR1 and CDR2 from the germline V gene are DFQATT and SNEGSKA (reference sequence). CDR3 coding DNA: TGCAGTGCCAAGGGGGTAGAGTCCTACGAGCAGTACTTC. Translating it yields CSAKGVESYEQYF.

The J gene is TRBJ2-7, the V gene TRBV12-3 or TRBV12-4, with 9 bases matching TRBD1. Germline trimming cut 4 bases from V and 3 bases from J; bases unmatched to any gene: 10. The CDR3 length is 16 residues. CDR3 loop: CASSSPGQGILYEQYF. The CDR3 bases are TGTGCCAGCAGTTCGCCGGGACAGGGTATTCTCTACGAGCAGTACTTC.

The CDR3 loop is CASTMARGANVLTF. In DNA form, the CDR3 reads TGCGCCAGTACCATGGCCCGGGGGGCCAACGTCCTGACTTTC. This chain connects TRBV5-1 to TRBJ2-6; D is undetermined. This CDR3 has 14 amino acids. Germline CDR1 and CDR2: SGHRS and YFSETQ. The V end lost 8 bases, the J end lost 4 bases, and 13 bases lay between the germline ends.

This clonotype was detected only a few times. J is TRBJ2-7 and V is TRBV5-5; weak D call: TRBD2 (6 bases). V was shortened by 5 bases and J by 0 bases, with 24 bases between the two germline ends. The CDR3 is 18 residues long. Germline CDR1 and CDR2: SGHKS and YYEKEE (reference sequence). The CDR3 sequence is CASSFQIPGLQFSYEQYF. CDR3 in DNA: TGTGCCAGCAGTTTTCAGATCCCGGGACTCCAATTCTCCTACGAGCAGTACTTC.

The chain links TRBV27 to TRBJ2-7; D is perhaps TRBD1 (5 bases). Germline CDR1 MNHEY, CDR2 SMNVEV (reference sequence). The CDR3 contains 15 residues. V lost 2 bases to trimming and J lost 2 bases, with 13 bases between them. CDR3 amino acids: CASSLRRKGPYEQYF. CDR3 in DNA: TGTGCCAGCAGTTTAAGGCGGAAGGGGCCCTACGAGCAGTACTTC.

This clonotype turned up a few times. The chain uses TRBV9 and TRBJ1-3; the D gene is possibly TRBD1 (6 bases). The CDR3 covers 15 residues. The germline V gene has CDR1 SGDLS and CDR2 YYNGEE. The V end was cut by 4 bases, the J end by 4 bases, with 15 bases between. The CDR3 is CASSTPGTKGNTIYF. The CDR3 region has the DNA TGTGCCAGCAGCACACCCGGGACAAAAGGAAACACCATATATTTT. Together with reference TRBV9 and TRBJ1-3, the CDR3 gives the full variable domain: DSGVTQTPKHLITATGQRVTLRCSPRSGDLSVYWYQQSLDQGLQFLIQYYNGEERAKGNILERFSAQQFPDLHSELNLSSLELGDSALYFCASSTPGTKGNTIYFGEGSWLTVV.

The V and J genes are TRBV9 and TRBJ2-3; D gene unclear. The germline V gene encodes CDR1 SGDLS and CDR2 YYNGEE. This CDR3 is built from 12 residues. V was shortened by 3 bases and J by 2 bases, with 4 bases between the two germline ends. The CDR3 here is CASSAVTDTQYF. DNA of the CDR3: TGTGCCAGCAGCGCCGTCACAGATACGCAGTATTTT.

In its sample, this clonotype was seen many times. This chain links TRBV12-3 or TRBV12-4 with TRBJ2-1; TRBD2 is a possible D gene (6 bases). CDR3 length: 13 amino acids. Trimming took 1 base from V and 11 from J, leaving 12 bases between them. CDR3 sequence reads: CASSLDGGYKQFF. Written as DNA, the CDR3 is TGTGCCAGCAGTTTAGACGGAGGGTATAAGCAGTTCTTC.

The V call is TRBV20-1, the J call TRBJ1-5, with 9 bases fitting TRBD1. There are 14 residues in the CDR3. Trimming at V came to 6 bases and at J to 7 bases, leaving 10 bases not matched to a gene. Per germline, CDR1 DFQATT and CDR2 SNEGSKA (reference sequence). CDR3 amino acids: CSARGQGGGQPQHF. CDR3 coding DNA: TGCAGTGCCCGGGGACAGGGAGGAGGACAGCCCCAGCATTTT.

V and J are TRBV9 and TRBJ2-7, with TRBD1 as a possible D gene (5 bases). The CDR3 extends over 15 amino acids. Germline V gives CDR1 SGDLS, CDR2 YYNGEE. Trimming took off 4 bases at V and 2 bases at J, with 16 bases between the two ends. CDR3 amino acids: CASSPSSTATYEQYF. For the CDR3, the DNA is TGTGCCAGCAGCCCCAGCTCGACAGCTACCTACGAGCAGTACTTC.

Only a few counts were recorded for this clonotype. The J gene is TRBJ1-2, the V gene TRBV30; D not certain. Germline values: CDR1 GTSNPN, CDR2 SVGIG (reference sequence). The CDR3 loop spans 12 amino acids. The germline V and J ends were trimmed by 5 bases and 0 bases, with 7 bases remaining between them. This CDR3 reads CAWVVANYGYTF. DNA of the CDR3: TGTGCCTGGGTAGTGGCTAACTATGGCTACACCTTC.

The sample holds a few counts of this clonotype. The J gene is TRBJ1-4, the V gene TRBV6-1; D remains unclear. Looked up from germline, CDR1 is MNHNS and CDR2 is SASEGT. Trimming removed 8 bases from V and 7 bases from J, with 14 bases in between. The CDR3 has 13 amino acids. This CDR3 reads CASGSQIGEKLFF. DNA of the CDR3: TGTGCCAGCGGATCACAGATTGGTGAAAAACTGTTTTTT.

This chain connects TRBV4-3 to TRBJ2-1; the D is unclear. CDR1 and CDR2 (germline): LGHNA, YSLEER. CDR3 size: 16 residues. Trimming stripped 0 bases from V and 4 bases from J, with 13 bases between. The CDR3 loop is CASSQEVHQTYNEQFF. The CDR3 coding sequence is TGCGCCAGCAGCCAAGAAGTCCACCAAACATACAATGAGCAGTTCTTC.

This chain joins TRBV4-1 and TRBJ1-4; tentatively, D is TRBD1 (6 bases). Germline CDR1 is MGHRA and CDR2 is YSYEKL. Deletions cut 3 bases from V and 4 bases from J, with 15 bases between. The CDR3 consists of 16 residues. The CDR3 bases are TGCGCCAGCAGCCAGTATACAGGGAAGCGTAATGAAAAACTGTTTTTT. Translated: CASSQYTGKRNEKLFF.

This clonotype was recorded many times. This sequence joins TRBV27 and TRBJ2-3, with 8 positions matching TRBD2. CDR1 and CDR2 (germline): MNHEY, SMNVEV (reference sequence). This CDR3 has 15 residues. The V gene end was trimmed by 5 bases and the J gene end by 3 bases; junction bases not matched to a gene: 7. The CDR3 coding sequence is TGTGCCAGCAGTCTCACTAGCGGCCCTACAGATACGCAGTATTTT. It codes for CASSLTSGPTDTQYF.

V and J are TRBV5-1 and TRBJ2-3; TRBD2 aligns across 8 bases. Trimming took 0 bases from V and 0 from J; bases not matched to a gene: 3. CDR3 length: 16 residues. CDR1 is SGHRS, CDR2 YFSETQ, per germline. CDR3 nucleotide sequence: TGCGCCAGCAGCTTGGATGCTAGCGGGAGCACAGATACGCAGTATTTT. Its translation is CASSLDASGSTDTQYF. The entire variable domain, with the rest obtained from reference TRBV5-1 and TRBJ2-3, is as follows: KAGVTQTPRYLIKTRGQQVTLSCSPISGHRSVSWYQQTPGQGLQFLFEYFSETQRNKGNFPGRFSGRQFSNSRSEMNVSTLELGDSALYLCASSLDASGSTDTQYFGPGTRLTVL.

This clonotype has just a few counts. The chain carries TRBV7-2 and TRBJ2-5, with D uncertain. Germline V gives CDR1 SGHTA, CDR2 FQGNSA. The V end lost 2 bases, the J end lost 4 bases, and 11 bases lay between the germline ends. This CDR3 is 14 amino acids long. This CDR3 is CASSLMGGAETQYF. The CDR3 coding sequence is TGTGCCAGCAGCTTAATGGGTGGAGCAGAGACCCAGTACTTC.

The chain is built from TRBV6-2 or TRBV6-3 and TRBJ2-2, with 13 bases identical to TRBD2. The CDR3 runs 15 residues. Germline CDR1 reads MNHEY; CDR2 reads SVGEGT. V was clipped by 8 bases and J by 5 bases; unmatched bases: 5. The CDR3, as DNA: TGTGCCAGCGGACTAGCGGGGGCCCCGACCGGGGAGCTGTTTTTT. Protein: CASGLAGAPTGELFF.

The genes are TRBV6-2 or TRBV6-3 and TRBJ2-7; 10 bases agree with TRBD1. Germline CDR1 MNHEY, CDR2 SVGEGT. This CDR3 contains 17 residues. Trimming removed 6 bases from V and 4 bases from J; junction bases left unmatched: 15. CDR3 sequence reads: CASSRFTDRGWPYEQYF. DNA for the CDR3: TGTGCCAGCAGCCGATTTACGGACAGGGGGTGGCCTTACGAGCAGTACTTC.

This clonotype was seen only a few times. This chain connects TRBV29-1 to TRBJ2-1, with 7 bases that match TRBD2. The V segment lost 4 bases and the J segment 5 bases; nucleotides outside the gene matches: 5. Germline V gene lookup returns CDR1 SQVTM and CDR2 ANQGSEA. CDR3 length: 13 amino acids. CDR3 region: CSVGRRENNEQFF. The CDR3 nucleotides are TGCAGCGTTGGGCGGCGGGAGAACAATGAGCAGTTCTTC.

In this sample, this clonotype turned up a few times. V gene TRBV29-1 combines with J gene TRBJ1-1, with 7 bases lining up with TRBD1. CDR3 length: 14 residues. Germline CDR1 is SQVTM and CDR2 is ANQGSEA. The V gene end was trimmed by 3 bases and the J gene end by 1 base; junction bases not matched to a gene: 5. The CDR3 loop reads CSVDHRGRNTEAFF. The CDR3 DNA follows: TGCAGCGTTGATCACAGGGGCAGGAACACTGAAGCTTTCTTT.

This rearrangement joins TRBV15 to TRBJ1-5, with D maybe TRBD1 (6 bases). This CDR3 is built from 15 residues. CDR1 LNHNV and CDR2 YYDKDF come from the germline V gene (reference sequence). V shed 1 base and J shed 7 bases, with 14 bases lying between them. CDR3 amino acids: CATSRGAEGGQPQHF. CDR3 sequence (DNA): TGTGCCACCAGCAGAGGGGCCGAGGGGGGACAGCCCCAGCATTTT.